These 29 T cell receptor beta chains were all obtained from the same sample, sequenced in a study of control samples from healthy donors and cancer patients (dated by TCRdb to 2018 to 2020). Library preparation was by the immunoSEQ multiplex PCR assay. TCRdb obtained this table from immuneACCESS and retained in-frame rearrangements with V and J assigned. These tables miss some clones; where compared with another copy, unresolved V genes account for less than half of the shortfall, and the remainder is unexplained. Recorded for this sample are 95,000 to 150,000 clones; just over 90% of them occurred a single time. The ten largest make up less than 9% of the sample. Input material: blood. These receptors all come from a woman between 18 and 29 years old in good health.

This clone appeared once. This chain links TRBV19 with TRBJ1-5; D remains unclear. V was clipped by 6 bases and J by 4 bases, with 19 bases between them. Germline loops: CDR1 LNHDA, CDR2 SQIVND (reference sequence). The CDR3 consists of 16 residues. CDR3 residues: CASSPRPVEINQPQHF. The CDR3 nucleotides read TGTGCCAGTAGCCCCAGGCCTGTAGAGATTAATCAGCCCCAGCATTTT.

The genes are TRBV19 and TRBJ2-3; perhaps TRBD2 as D (6 bases). The V gene's germline CDR1 is LNHDA and CDR2 SQIVND (reference sequence). With 3 bases removed from V and 6 bases from J, the gap between germline ends came to 13 bases. CDR3 length: 14 residues. The CDR3 nucleotides read TGTGCCAGTAGTATCTCGGGAGTTGGCGATACGCAGTATTTT. Translating gives CASSISGVGDTQYF.

The chain uses TRBV29-1 and TRBJ1-2, with D possibly being TRBD1 (6 bases). V was cut by 6 bases and J by 3 bases, with 14 bases left in between. CDR1 and CDR2 (germline): SQVTM, ANQGSEA. CDR3 size: 13 residues. The CDR3 region has the DNA TGCAGCGTAACAGGGCTGGTTCACTATGGCTACACCTTC. Translating gives CSVTGLVHYGYTF.

CDR3 amino acids: CASSLGADTQYF. The CDR3 nucleotides read TGTGCCAGCAGCTTGGGGGCCGATACGCAGTATTTT. The chain couples TRBV7-2 to TRBJ2-3, with D maybe TRBD1 (6 bases). The CDR3 has 12 residues. V was trimmed by 3 bases and J by 6 bases, leaving 7 bases between them. From germline, CDR1 is SGHTA and CDR2 FQGNSA.

The chain recombines TRBV5-4 with TRBJ2-5; D is possibly TRBD2 (6 bases). Trimming removed 4 bases at V and 2 bases at J, with 9 bases between. CDR3 length: 13 residues. The germline V gene has CDR1 SGHNT and CDR2 YYREEE (reference sequence). The CDR3 reads CASSSGPQETQYF. The CDR3 DNA reads TGTGCCAGCAGCAGCGGGCCTCAAGAGACCCAGTACTTC.

This clone was seen only once. V gene TRBV28 combines with J gene TRBJ1-6, with 8 bases lining up with TRBD1. Germline CDR1 MDHEN, CDR2 SYDVKM. V was pared by 7 bases and J by 7 bases, with 6 bases of the junction left unmatched. The CDR3 is made up of 14 amino acids. The CDR3 region is CASNDRGQNSPLHF. CDR3 DNA sequence: TGTGCCAGCAACGACAGGGGACAGAATTCACCCCTCCACTTT.

The V call is TRBV2, the J call TRBJ1-2, with D unresolved. V gave up 5 bases and J gave up 0 bases, with 7 bases separating them. Germline CDR1 SNHLY, CDR2 FYNNEI. CDR3 length: 13 amino acids. This CDR3 reads CASSPSPNYGYTF. Here the CDR3 DNA reads TGTGCCAGCAGTCCCTCCCCTAACTATGGCTACACCTTC.

The J gene is TRBJ2-2, the V gene TRBV5-1, with 8 bases lining up with TRBD1. CDR1 is SGHRS, CDR2 YFSETQ, per germline. J lost 2 bases, V lost 5 bases, and 5 bases had no gene match. The CDR3 has 15 residues. The CDR3: CASRHDRGNTGELFF. The CDR3 region has the DNA TGCGCCAGCAGGCACGACAGGGGAAACACCGGGGAGCTGTTTTTT.

The rearrangement joins TRBV5-8 to TRBJ1-5; perhaps TRBD1 as D (6 bases). Germline loops: CDR1 SGHTS, CDR2 YDEGEE. CDR3 length equals 16 residues. V lost 0 bases, J lost 4 bases, and 14 bases lay in between. DNA for the CDR3: TGTGCCAGCAGCTTGGGAACAGGGTTAGAGAATCAGCCCCAGCATTTT. It translates to CASSLGTGLENQPQHF.

This clone is a singleton in its sample. V usage is TRBV29-1 and J usage is TRBJ2-2, with a weak D call TRBD1 (5 bases). Germline CDR1 SQVTM, CDR2 ANQGSEA. V was trimmed by 3 bases and J by 6 bases, leaving 17 bases between them. The CDR3 has 15 amino acids. CDR3 sequence: CSVEWGAPLSGELFF. The CDR3 DNA reads as TGCAGCGTTGAGTGGGGCGCCCCCCTGTCCGGGGAGCTGTTTTTT.

The CDR3 DNA sequence: TGTGCCACCAGGCCCCAGCATTTT. Translated: CATRPQHF. V is TRBV7-9 and J is TRBJ1-5; no clear D gene. This CDR3 has 8 amino acids. The V end lost 10 bases, the J end lost 9 bases, and 4 bases lay between the germline ends. Per the germline V gene, CDR1 is SEHNR and CDR2 is FQNEAQ (reference sequence).

The chain carries TRBV28 and TRBJ1-5; D is ambiguous. V was pared by 4 bases and J by 0 bases, with 13 bases between. The CDR3 sequence is 16 residues long. CDR1 MDHEN and CDR2 SYDVKM come from the germline V gene. Here the CDR3 reads CASSSQSDGSNQPQHF. CDR3 nucleotides: TGTGCCAGCAGTTCCCAGTCGGACGGTAGCAATCAGCCCCAGCATTTT.

The chain's CDR3 is CASSRDLGSNQPQHF. The CDR3 nucleotides read TGTGCCAGCAGTCGTGACCTGGGAAGCAATCAGCCCCAGCATTTT. The chain uses TRBV28 and TRBJ1-5; D unclear. The CDR3 has 15 amino acids. Germline V CDR1 and CDR2: MDHEN, SYDVKM. Trimming removed 5 bases at V and 1 base at J, with 12 bases between.

This clone was counted a few times. The chain has TRBV10-1 and TRBJ2-2, with 7 bases lining up with TRBD2. Germline loops: CDR1 WNHNN, CDR2 SYGVQD (reference sequence). J was trimmed by 0 bases and V by 6 bases; bases with no gene match: 13. The CDR3 has 18 residues. CDR3 coding DNA: TGCGCCAGCAGCTCGACCTCCAGCGGGGCAACGAACACCGGGGAGCTGTTTTTT. Amino acid sequence: CASSSTSSGATNTGELFF.

V is TRBV7-6 and J is TRBJ2-7; 7 bases line up with TRBD2. The CDR3 covers 15 residues. Germline-derived CDR1 and CDR2 are SGHVS and FNYEAQ. V dropped 4 bases and J dropped 5; count of bases not matched to a gene: 11. The CDR3 sequence is CASSSRDRGVNEQYF. Here the CDR3 DNA reads TGTGCCAGCAGCTCCCGGGACCGGGGGGTGAACGAGCAGTACTTC.

Worth noting for this clone: One end of the junction does not line up with germline, which may come from a read error. The chain is built from TRBV2 and TRBJ1-2; TRBD1 agrees at 9 bases. This CDR3 region has 15 residues. Germline CDR1 is SNHLY and CDR2 is FYNNEI. The CDR3 here is CASSGNRGPSGGHTF. The CDR3 DNA reads as TGTGCCAGCAGTGGCAACAGGGGGCCTAGTGGTGGCCACACCTTC. Based on the CDR3 plus reference TRBV2 and TRBJ1-2, the full variable domain is EPEVTQTPSHQVTQMGQEVILRCVPISNHLYFYWYRQILGQKVEFLVSFYNNEISEKSEIFDDQFSVERPDGSNFTLKIRSTKLEDSAMYFCASSGNRGPSGGHTFGSGTRLTVV.

The V gene is TRBV3-1 (or the pseudogene TRBV3-2), the J gene TRBJ2-7, with TRBD1 identical over 11 bases. Trimming removed 0 bases from V and 6 bases from J; junction bases left unmatched: 4. This CDR3 has 15 residues. The germline CDR1 and CDR2 sequences are LGHDT and YNNKEL (reference sequence). For the CDR3, the DNA is TGTGCCAGCAGCCAAGACTGGGACAGGGGGGGCGAGCAGTACTTC. Its protein is CASSQDWDRGGEQYF.

The chain couples TRBV20-1 to TRBJ2-7; 10 nucleotides align to TRBD1. The CDR3 is 15 amino acids. V trimming: 3 bases; J trimming: 2 bases; junction bases outside the gene matches: 7. The V gene's germline CDR1 is DFQATT and CDR2 SNEGSKA (reference sequence). CDR3 sequence reads: CSASNRDRGTYEQYF. The DNA for the CDR3 is TGCAGTGCTAGTAACCGGGACAGGGGAACCTACGAGCAGTACTTC.

The chain carries TRBV19 and TRBJ1-1, with D hard to call. CDR1 and CDR2 (germline): LNHDA, SQIVND (reference sequence). V dropped 2 bases and J dropped 3 bases, with 10 bases sitting between them. The CDR3 has 14 amino acids. The CDR3 is CASSILLEDTEAFF. In nucleotides, the CDR3 is TGTGCCAGTAGTATACTGCTGGAGGACACTGAAGCTTTCTTT. The full variable domain, its missing parts supplied by reference TRBV19 and TRBJ1-1, is DGGITQSPKYLFRKEGQNVTLSCEQNLNHDAMYWYRQDPGQGLRLIYYSQIVNDFQKGDIAEGYSVSREKKESFPLTVTSAQKNPTAFYLCASSILLEDTEAFFGQGTRLTVV.

The chain recombines TRBV3-1 (or the pseudogene TRBV3-2) with TRBJ2-1; TRBD2 matches 12 bases. The trim removed 5 bases at V and 4 bases at J, leaving 9 bases unmatched. Per germline, CDR1 LGHDT and CDR2 YNNKEL (reference sequence). This CDR3 has 17 amino acids. CDR3 bases: TGTGCCAGCAGCGTACATCCTGGGACTAGCGGGTACAATGAGCAGTTCTTC. It translates to CASSVHPGTSGYNEQFF.

In its sample, this clone was seen once. In nucleotides, the CDR3 is TGTGCCAGCAGCTTATACGGGGACAGCCTGTACGAGCAGTACTTC. Translating it yields CASSLYGDSLYEQYF. The V call is TRBV7-2, the J call TRBJ2-7; 7 bases are a match to TRBD1. This CDR3 has 15 residues. The V segment lost 2 bases and the J segment 4 bases; nucleotides outside the gene matches: 8. The V gene's germline CDR1 is SGHTA and CDR2 FQGNSA.

CDR3 sequence: CASKTDRGRHEQFF. CDR3 DNA: TGTGCCAGCAAAACCGACAGGGGGCGACATGAGCAGTTCTTC. The chain links TRBV7-2 to TRBJ2-1, with 10 bases lining up with TRBD1. Germline CDR1 SGHTA, CDR2 FQGNSA. This CDR3 is built from 14 residues. V lost 7 bases and J lost 8; bases outside the gene matches: 8.

This clone was seen only once. V usage is TRBV30 and J usage is TRBJ1-1; no clear D gene. CDR1 is GTSNPN, CDR2 SVGIG, per germline (reference sequence). Trimming shortened V by 4 bases and J by 3 bases, and 12 bases separated the two germline ends. This CDR3 region has 13 residues. Written as DNA, the CDR3 is TGTGCCTGGAATTTCGGATTTGACACTGAAGCTTTCTTT. As protein: CAWNFGFDTEAFF.

This clone is a singleton in its sample. The rearrangement joins TRBV6-1 to TRBJ1-6; no clear D. Between the trimmed V and J ends, which lost 0 bases and 13 bases, there was a span of 19 bases. CDR1 MNHNS and CDR2 SASEGT come from the germline V gene. The CDR3 is made up of 16 amino acids. The CDR3 region has the DNA TGTGCCAGCAGTGAAGCCCAGTCGGGTACGATTCGTCCCCTCCACTTT. This sequence encodes CASSEAQSGTIRPLHF.

The gene calls are TRBV5-6 and TRBJ2-4, with no clear D. Trimming stripped 0 bases from V and 7 bases from J, with 5 bases between. The CDR3 spans 12 residues. Looked up from germline, CDR1 is SGHDT and CDR2 is YYEEEE. CDR3 sequence (DNA): TGTGCCAGCAGCTTGGGAAGGAACATTCAGTACTTC. Translation gives CASSLGRNIQYF.

The V gene is TRBV4-2, the J gene TRBJ2-7, with 9 bases matching TRBD1. Germline lookup yields CDR1 LGHNA and CDR2 YNFKEQ. Losses at the gene ends were 4 bases for V and 2 bases for J; bases not matched to a gene: 6. The CDR3 is 15 residues long. CDR3 residues: CASSRGQGEPYEQYF. CDR3 bases: TGTGCCAGCAGCCGGGGACAGGGCGAGCCCTACGAGCAGTACTTC.

V and J are TRBV30 and TRBJ1-5; D unclear. Germline V gene sequence: CDR1 GTSNPN, CDR2 SVGIG (reference sequence). Trimming pared 0 bases from V and 4 bases from J, leaving 7 bases between. This CDR3 comprises 13 residues. CDR3 loop: CAWSVGPNQPQHF. The CDR3 nucleotides are TGTGCCTGGAGTGTAGGACCTAATCAGCCCCAGCATTTT.

This clone was detected only once. The chain joins TRBV5-4 to TRBJ2-1; 8 bases map to TRBD2. V lost 1 base, J lost 4 bases, and 4 bases stayed unmatched. The CDR3 has 15 amino acids. Germline V gene lookup returns CDR1 SGHNT and CDR2 YYREEE (reference sequence). The CDR3 here is CASSLRGGLYNEQFF. DNA for the CDR3: TGTGCCAGCAGCTTGCGGGGGGGCTTATACAATGAGCAGTTCTTC. Filled out from reference TRBV5-4 and TRBJ2-1, the complete variable domain reads ETGVTQSPTHLIKTRGQQVTLRCSSQSGHNTVSWYQQALGQGPQFIFQYYREEENGRGNFPPRFSGLQFPNYSSELNVNALELDDSALYLCASSLRGGLYNEQFFGPGTRLTVL.

This clone appeared a single time. The CDR3 nucleotides are TGTGCCAGCGTGGGGGTACTAGCCTCTAGCACAGATACGCAGTATTTT. This encodes CASVGVLASSTDTQYF. This chain links TRBV2 with TRBJ2-3; tentatively, D is TRBD2 (6 bases). The CDR3 totals 16 residues. V was cut by 8 bases and J by 0 bases, with 18 bases left in between. Germline values: CDR1 SNHLY, CDR2 FYNNEI.